This note documents a single TCR beta chain sequence. Its antigen is not known. Germline values: CDR1 SGHTA, CDR2 FQGNSA. Trimming stripped 5 bases from V and 10 bases from J, with 9 bases between. This CDR3 is 11 amino acids long. The sample comes from a study of CD8+ T cells in alopecia areata. Study information: Each day, treated patients took oral tofacitinib twice, at 5 to 10 mg per dose. Findings and caveats of the study: Lesional scalp exceeded normal scalp in clonality, especially in alopecia totalis/universalis.

Sequencing templates came from extracted RNA that was reverse transcribed into cDNA. Clones were sequenced by immunoSEQ multiplex PCR, and TCRdb holds only the in-frame ones, with some missing. This sample carries some 180,000 clones, about 63% of them seen once, and the ten largest clones take more than 1.5%. In alopecia areata patients, both lesional scalp punch biopsies and peripheral blood were collected. Cell sorting on a FACSAria was used to separate CD4+ and CD8+ T cells from the PBMCs. This TCR was sampled from a human donor with alopecia areata. J is TRBJ2-1 and V is TRBV7-2; D may match TRBD1 or TRBD2 (5 bases each). Sequencing used CD4+ T cells sorted from blood, obtained at week 0. CDR3 region: CASSPEGEQFF. CDR3 in DNA: TGTGCCAGCAGCCCCGAGGGGGAGCAGTTCTTC.